Listed below are T cell receptor beta chains from one sample, sequenced in a study of T cell repertoires in cytomegalovirus infection. One entry per CDR3 protein, called by TCRdb with MiXCR from the reads. Here the sample spans 150,000 to 200,000 distinct CDR3 sequences, roughly a fifth being singletons. Sequencing input: PBMCs. Every receptor here comes from a human donor in good health (CMV status not recorded). Some clones in this sample may be carry-over from other donors' samples. Each CDR3 is given with its conserved first and last residue. Each record gives: J gene, D gene, CDR3 length, clone size, V gene, CDR3 protein, CDR3 DNA. The D gene is left open where the match is weak. Clone size appears in some rows only: once, few, many, or a class for an expanded clone.

>TRBJ2-5|TRBD1|16|once|TRBV7-9
CASSLSVRGRLETQYF
TGTGCCAGCAGCTTATCGGTGAGGGGGCGCTTGGAGACCCAGTACTTC
>TRBJ2-6|NA|17|many|TRBV4-1
CASSPTGPLSGANVLTF
TGCGCCAGCAGCCCAACGGGACCGCTCTCTGGGGCCAACGTCCTGACTTTC
>TRBJ2-7|NA|14|many|TRBV6-5
CASSYSSRGYEQYF
TGTGCCAGCAGTTACTCGAGTCGGGGGTACGAGCAGTACTTC
>TRBJ1-1|NA|14|few|TRBV12-3/TRBV12-4
CASSEWGENTEAFF
TGTGCCAGCAGCGAATGGGGGGAGAACACTGAAGCTTTCTTT
>TRBJ2-3|NA|12|medium-sized|TRBV7-8
CASTPSTDTQYF
TGTGCCAGCACGCCTAGCACAGATACGCAGTATTTT
>TRBJ1-1|TRBD1|12|NA|TRBV20-1
CSASTGVAEAFF
TGCAGTGCTTCCACAGGGGTCGCTGAAGCTTTCTTT
>TRBJ2-2|TRBD1|18|few|TRBV27
CASSSYSTGEILSGELFF
TGTGCCAGCAGTTCCTACTCGACAGGGGAGATACTGTCCGGGGAGCTGTTTTTT
>TRBJ2-1|NA|15|few|TRBV19
CASSTPRQGRNEQFF
TGTGCCAGTAGTACCCCGCGCCAGGGGCGGAATGAGCAGTTCTTC
>TRBJ2-3|TRBD2|13|NA|TRBV7-3
CASSTGLADTQYF
TGTGCCAGCAGCACCGGACTAGCGGATACGCAGTATTTT
>TRBJ1-1|NA|14|many|TRBV6-5
CASSYENMNTEAFF
TGTGCCAGCAGTTACGAGAACATGAACACTGAAGCTTTCTTT
>TRBJ2-3|NA|16|many|TRBV27
CASSPLGTPPGDTQYF
TGTGCCAGCAGTCCCCTCGGGACTCCTCCGGGGGATACGCAGTATTTT
>TRBJ2-7|TRBD2|15|many|TRBV7-2
CASSLVSGGAHEQYF
TGTGCCAGCAGCTTAGTAAGCGGGGGGGCACACGAGCAGTACTTC
>TRBJ2-7|NA|14|few|TRBV28
CASSLGFGTYEQYF
TGTGCCAGCAGTTTAGGTTTCGGTACTTACGAGCAGTACTTC
>TRBJ2-2|TRBD2|16|many|TRBV7-8
CASSLRTSVSTGELFF
TGTGCCAGCAGCTTAAGGACTAGCGTAAGCACCGGGGAGCTGTTTTTT
>TRBJ2-7|NA|12|NA|TRBV27
CASSQEGYEQYF
TGTGCCAGCAGCCAGGAGGGATACGAGCAGTACTTC
>TRBJ2-2|TRBD2|15|NA|TRBV7-8
CASSGSLGGTGELFF
TGTGCCAGCAGCGGAAGCCTCGGGGGGACCGGGGAGCTGTTTTTT
>TRBJ2-3|NA|17|NA|TRBV5-1
CASSLVFTRGSTDTQYF
TGCGCCAGCAGCTTGGTCTTTACTCGCGGGAGCACAGATACGCAGTATTTT
>TRBJ1-1|TRBD1|13|NA|TRBV18
CASTAGTGGRAFF
TGTGCCAGCACAGCCGGGACAGGGGGTAGAGCTTTCTTT
>TRBJ1-2|NA|14|NA|TRBV5-4
CASSLAGRSYGYTF
TGTGCCAGCAGCTTGGCGGGCCGAAGTTATGGCTACACCTTC
>TRBJ1-1|TRBD1|19|few|TRBV4-1
CASSQGADRADLMNTEAFF
TGCGCCAGCAGCCAGGGAGCCGACAGGGCGGATTTAATGAACACTGAAGCTTTCTTT
>TRBJ2-2|NA|15|many|TRBV11-3
CASSLVGTNTGELFF
TGTGCCAGCAGCTTAGTTGGTACCAACACCGGGGAGCTGTTTTTT
>TRBJ2-7|NA|14|few|TRBV6-6
CASSYIQGSYEQYF
TGTGCCAGCAGTTACATACAGGGTAGCTACGAGCAGTACTTC
>TRBJ2-2|TRBD2|16|NA|TRBV20-1
CSARDIAGGPSGELFF
TGCAGTGCTAGAGATATAGCGGGAGGGCCGAGCGGGGAGCTGTTTTTT
>TRBJ1-2|NA|16|NA|TRBV10-3
CAISESGGRSNYGYTF
TGTGCCATCAGTGAGTCGGGGGGACGGAGCAACTATGGCTACACCTTC
>TRBJ2-6|TRBD2|19|NA|TRBV7-2
CASSERTSGSISGANVLTF
TGTGCCAGCAGCGAGAGGACTAGCGGGAGCATCTCTGGGGCCAACGTCCTGACTTTC
>TRBJ2-1|TRBD2|17|many|TRBV6-6
CASWGTSGSATYNEQFF
TGTGCCAGCTGGGGGACTAGCGGGTCGGCCACCTACAATGAGCAGTTCTTC
>TRBJ2-2|TRBD1|15|few|TRBV20-1
CSARGQGLRTGELFF
TGCAGTGCTAGAGGACAGGGGTTGAGGACCGGGGAGCTGTTTTTT
>TRBJ1-1|NA|15|NA|TRBV6-5
CASRGSGAGDTEAFF
TGTGCCAGCAGGGGCTCGGGGGCGGGGGACACTGAAGCTTTCTTT
>TRBJ2-1|TRBD2|15|many|TRBV7-2
CASSSASGRAVEQFF
TGTGCCAGCAGCTCCGCTAGCGGGAGAGCCGTTGAGCAGTTCTTC
>TRBJ1-5|NA|12|NA|TRBV7-9
CASSFPNQPQHF
TGTGCCAGCAGCTTCCCGAATCAGCCCCAGCATTTT
>TRBJ2-7|TRBD2|15|few|TRBV20-1
CSARDGTSGTYEQYF
TGCAGTGCTAGAGATGGGACTAGCGGGACCTACGAGCAGTACTTC
>TRBJ1-1|NA|14|NA|TRBV5-1
CASSLTSENTEAFF
TGCGCCAGCAGCTTGACGTCGGAAAACACTGAAGCTTTCTTT
>TRBJ2-5|TRBD1|13|many|TRBV5-6
CASSLGTVETQYF
TGTGCCAGCAGCTTAGGGACAGTGGAGACCCAGTACTTC
>TRBJ2-7|TRBD2|15|few|TRBV12-3/TRBV12-4
CASSKSGGSSYEQYF
TGTGCCAGCAGCAAGTCCGGGGGGAGCTCCTACGAGCAGTACTTC
>TRBJ2-1|TRBD2|17|NA|TRBV4-1
CASSPGLAGGIYNEQFF
TGCGCCAGCAGCCCAGGACTAGCGGGAGGGATCTACAATGAGCAGTTCTTC
>TRBJ2-2|NA|16|few|TRBV5-4
CASSLEAGGGTGELFF
TGTGCCAGCAGCTTGGAGGCAGGGGGGGGCACCGGGGAGCTGTTTTTT
>TRBJ1-4|TRBD1|14|many|TRBV12-3/TRBV12-4
CASNRGQGYEKLFF
TGTGCCAGCAACCGAGGACAGGGCTATGAAAAACTGTTTTTT
>TRBJ2-2|TRBD1|19|few|TRBV5-1
CARPIRDRSPLGDTGELFF
TGCGCCAGACCCATCCGGGACAGGAGTCCCTTGGGTGACACCGGGGAGCTGTTTTTT
>TRBJ1-2|NA|13|few|TRBV28
CASGGRYNYGYTF
TGTGCCAGCGGAGGACGGTACAACTATGGCTACACCTTC
>TRBJ2-5|TRBD2|16|few|TRBV4-2
CASSPLAGWSQETQYF
TGTGCCAGCAGTCCCTTAGCGGGGTGGTCCCAAGAGACCCAGTACTTC
>TRBJ2-1|TRBD2|15|NA|TRBV19
CASSPTSGSFNEQFF
TGTGCCAGTAGCCCTACTAGCGGGAGTTTTAATGAGCAGTTCTTC
>TRBJ1-1|TRBD1|16|many|TRBV6-8
CASSYSVGQGYTEAFF
TGTGCCAGCAGTTACTCGGTGGGACAGGGCTACACTGAAGCTTTCTTT
>TRBJ2-1|NA|15|NA|TRBV5-1
CASSWATGAYNEQFF
TGCGCCAGCAGCTGGGCCACGGGGGCTTACAATGAGCAGTTCTTC
>TRBJ1-1|NA|13|NA|TRBV7-2
CASRLAGGHEAFF
TGTGCCAGCAGACTCGCGGGCGGCCATGAAGCTTTCTTT
>TRBJ2-1|NA|18|many|TRBV7-3
CASSPHGGQRSSYNEQFF
TGTGCCAGCAGCCCTCACGGCGGACAGCGGAGCTCCTACAATGAGCAGTTCTTC
>TRBJ2-3|NA|18|NA|TRBV7-8
CASRLGSKGSSGADTQDF
TGTGCCAGTAGATTAGGAAGTAAGGGGTCGAGTGGGGCAGATACGCAGGATTTT
>TRBJ2-3|NA|13|few|TRBV29-1
CSVVGGSTDTQYF
TGCAGCGTTGTAGGCGGTAGCACAGATACGCAGTATTTT
>TRBJ2-5|TRBD2|13|many|TRBV7-2
CASRSAGVETQYF
TGTGCCAGCAGGTCGGCGGGGGTGGAGACCCAGTACTTC